These 29 T cell receptor beta chains share one sample of origin, sequenced in a study of blood T cell repertoires in COVID-19. Sequenced by immunoSEQ multiplex PCR; TCRdb stores in-frame clones only, minus some. Of 200,000 to 250,000 clones in the sample, roughly 89% were seen once. What was sequenced was PBMCs or T cells enriched from blood (not recorded which). Receptors were obtained from a man younger than 40 who had been exposed to COVID-19.

The CDR3 here is CASSLAVDSHEQYF. Here the CDR3 DNA reads TGTGCCAGCAGCTTAGCTGTCGATAGTCACGAGCAGTACTTC. This rearrangement joins TRBV7-9 to TRBJ2-7; D not certain. Germline lookup yields CDR1 SEHNR and CDR2 FQNEAQ (reference sequence). The CDR3 spans 14 residues. Trimming took 0 bases from V and 5 from J, leaving 11 bases between them.

The chain joins TRBV5-8 to TRBJ2-7, with D possibly being TRBD1 (6 bases). The CDR3 covers 13 residues. Trimming took off 7 bases at V and 12 bases at J, with 23 bases between the two ends. The germline V gene has CDR1 SGHTS and CDR2 YDEGEE. The CDR3 DNA is TGTGCCAGCTCAAAGGCGGACAGATCTAAGGCGTACTTC. It is translated as CASSKADRSKAYF.

The J gene is TRBJ1-5, the V gene TRBV20-1; 9 bases are a match to TRBD1. The CDR3 length is 14 residues. Germline CDR1 and CDR2: DFQATT and SNEGSKA (reference sequence). Unmatched junction bases numbered 4, after V lost 3 bases and J lost 4 bases. CDR3: CSASLGQGNQPQHF. As DNA, the CDR3 is TGCAGTGCTAGTTTGGGACAGGGAAATCAGCCCCAGCATTTT.

This rearrangement joins TRBV5-1 to TRBJ1-6; D call uncertain. This CDR3 has 14 amino acids. The V gene's germline CDR1 is SGHRS and CDR2 YFSETQ. With 4 bases removed from V and 9 bases from J, the gap between germline ends came to 14 bases. As DNA, the CDR3 is TGCGCCAGCAGCGAAGAGGGTTTTAGTTCACCCCTCCACTTT. As protein: CASSEEGFSSPLHF. The complete variable domain, with remaining parts taken from reference TRBV5-1 and TRBJ1-6, reads KAGVTQTPRYLIKTRGQQVTLSCSPISGHRSVSWYQQTPGQGLQFLFEYFSETQRNKGNFPGRFSGRQFSNSRSEMNVSTLELGDSALYLCASSEEGFSSPLHFGNGTRLTVT.

This clone was seen only once. V usage is TRBV15 and J usage is TRBJ1-2; D is possibly TRBD1 (6 bases). Germline lookup yields CDR1 LNHNV and CDR2 YYDKDF (reference sequence). CDR3 size: 14 residues. With 9 bases removed from V and 4 bases from J, the gap between germline ends came to 18 bases. The CDR3 reads CATRPGQIFYGYTF. The CDR3 bases are TGTGCCACGAGGCCGGGACAAATTTTCTATGGCTACACCTTC.

The chain recombines TRBV9 with TRBJ1-1; tentative D call: TRBD1 (5 bases). Germline CDR1 SGDLS, CDR2 YYNGEE. Between the trimmed V and J ends, which lost 6 bases and 6 bases, there was a span of 18 bases. This CDR3 is built from 14 residues. The CDR3 loop is CASTSVRGAPEAFF. The CDR3 DNA reads TGTGCCAGCACCTCTGTTAGGGGCGCCCCTGAAGCTTTCTTT.

The chain employs TRBV19 and TRBJ2-2; no clear D. V dropped 4 bases and J dropped 8 bases, with 5 bases sitting between them. Germline V lookup: CDR1 LNHDA, CDR2 SQIVND (reference sequence). The CDR3 totals 11 residues. The CDR3 reads CASSTSGELFF. CDR3 sequence (DNA): TGTGCCAGTAGTACCTCGGGGGAGCTGTTTTTT.

V and J are TRBV4-1 and TRBJ1-2; TRBD1 agrees at 9 bases. The germline gives CDR1 MGHRA, CDR2 YSYEKL. The CDR3 consists of 14 residues. Unmatched junction bases numbered 7, after V lost 7 bases and J lost 4 bases. DNA of the CDR3: TGCGCCAGCAAAACCGGGACAGGGATCTATGGCTACACCTTC. As protein: CASKTGTGIYGYTF.

The chain employs TRBV9 and TRBJ2-5, with D tentatively TRBD2 (5 bases). The germline V and J ends were trimmed by 3 bases and 5 bases, with 17 bases remaining between them. The CDR3 spans 15 residues. Per the germline V gene, CDR1 is SGDLS and CDR2 is YYNGEE. This chain's CDR3 is CASSEAELARETQYF. The CDR3 nucleotides are TGTGCCAGCAGCGAAGCGGAGCTCGCTAGGGAGACCCAGTACTTC.

The V call is TRBV5-1, the J call TRBJ2-7, with 11 bases identical to TRBD2. Per the germline V gene, CDR1 is SGHRS and CDR2 is YFSETQ. The CDR3 contains 15 residues. V was clipped by 4 bases and J by 3 bases; unmatched bases: 6. CDR3 sequence (DNA): TGCGCCAGCAGCCGAGGACTAGCGGGTGACTACGAGCAGTACTTC. Encoded protein: CASSRGLAGDYEQYF.

The chain uses TRBV11-3 and TRBJ1-1, with D uncertain. Germline V gives CDR1 SGHNT, CDR2 YENEEA. V dropped 1 base and J dropped 2 bases, with 8 bases sitting between them. There are 14 residues in the CDR3. The CDR3 loop reads CASSLGSLNTEAFF. The CDR3 nucleotides are TGTGCCAGCAGCTTAGGCAGTCTTAACACTGAAGCTTTCTTT.

The V gene is TRBV9, the J gene TRBJ2-3; tentatively, D is TRBD1 (7 bases). The CDR3 totals 15 residues. Germline CDR1 is SGDLS and CDR2 is YYNGEE. The germline V and J ends were trimmed by 2 bases and 5 bases, with 15 bases remaining between them. As DNA, the CDR3 is TGTGCCAGCAGCGTGGAGGAGGGGGCCATAGATACGCAGTATTTT. Amino acids: CASSVEEGAIDTQYF.

The table lists this clone with a few counts. The chain has TRBV6-1 and TRBJ1-5; unclear D gene. The germline CDR1 and CDR2 sequences are MNHNS and SASEGT. Trimming shortened V by 1 base and J by 6 bases, and 7 bases separated the two germline ends. The CDR3 length is 13 residues. In DNA form, the CDR3 reads TGTGCCAGCAGTGAAGGAGTCCGTCAGCCCCAGCATTTT. Its protein product is CASSEGVRQPQHF.

V usage is TRBV5-6 and J usage is TRBJ1-2; D is undetermined. Germline CDR1 reads SGHDT; CDR2 reads YYEEEE. Trimming shortened V by 0 bases and J by 8 bases, and 8 bases separated the two germline ends. The CDR3 length is 12 residues. CDR3 DNA: TGTGCCAGCAGCTTGGCCGCGGGGGGCTACACCTTC. Amino acid sequence: CASSLAAGGYTF.

This clone showed up just a few times. This chain joins TRBV3-1 (or the pseudogene TRBV3-2) and TRBJ1-6, with no clear D. The CDR3 has 14 amino acids. Germline V gene data show CDR1 as LGHDT and CDR2 as YNNKEL (reference sequence). Trimming removed 4 bases at V and 10 bases at J, with 14 bases between. DNA of the CDR3: TGTGCCAGCAGCCCGACCAGAGGCCAGTCACCCCTCCACTTT. Amino acid sequence: CASSPTRGQSPLHF.

This clone was seen a few times. The chain joins TRBV19 to TRBJ1-1, with 9 bases that match TRBD1. The CDR3 length is 16 residues. V dropped 4 bases and J dropped 5; count of bases not matched to a gene: 11. CDR1 is LNHDA and CDR2 is SQIVND in the germline V gene (reference sequence). Here the CDR3 reads CASSNPPDRGQTEAFF. Here the CDR3 DNA reads TGTGCCAGTAGTAATCCACCGGACAGGGGCCAAACTGAAGCTTTCTTT.

With respect to this clone: At the DNA level, this CDR3 is encoded by other sequences in the same sample as well. The chain carries TRBV11-3 and TRBJ2-1; D may be TRBD2 (7 bases). Germline CDR1 is SGHNT and CDR2 is YENEEA. V was cut by 0 bases and J by 8 bases, with 14 bases left in between. The CDR3 covers 15 residues. DNA of the CDR3: TGTGCCAGCAGCTTAGAGGGGGGGGGCTCCCATGAGCAGTTCTTC. This codes for CASSLEGGGSHEQFF.

The chain combines TRBV7-9 with TRBJ2-7, with a weak D call TRBD1 (6 bases). The CDR3 spans 14 residues. V lost 1 base, J lost 6 bases, and 13 bases lay in between. Germline assignment: CDR1 SEHNR and CDR2 FQNEAQ (reference sequence). The DNA for the CDR3 is TGTGCCAGCAGCTTAGGAGGACAGTCGGCCGAGCAGTACTTC. It is translated as CASSLGGQSAEQYF.

The chain has TRBV15 and TRBJ2-7; D possibly corresponds to TRBD2 (6 bases). CDR3 length: 15 residues. The germline V gene has CDR1 LNHNV and CDR2 YYDKDF (reference sequence). V lost 3 bases and J lost 0, with 12 bases in between. CDR3 in DNA: TGTGCCACCAGCAGCGGCTCCGGGGGCTCCTACGAGCAGTACTTC. It codes for CATSSGSGGSYEQYF.

This clone was counted once. V is TRBV5-1 and J is TRBJ2-2, with 9 positions matching TRBD2. The junction had 7 bases not matched to a gene; V was cut back by 0 bases and J by 10 bases. This CDR3 has 15 amino acids. CDR1 and CDR2 (germline): SGHRS, YFSETQ. The CDR3 coding sequence is TGCGCCAGCAGCTTGGAAGCGGGGGGTCTATTGGAGCTGTTTTTT. This translates into CASSLEAGGLLELFF.

This chain links TRBV20-1 with TRBJ2-5; TRBD1 matches at 7 bases. This CDR3 is built from 11 residues. Losses at the gene ends were 5 bases for V and 5 bases for J; bases not matched to a gene: 2. Germline CDR1 is DFQATT and CDR2 is SNEGSKA (reference sequence). CDR3 DNA sequence: TGCAGTGCTGGGGGACAGGAGACCCAGTACTTC. This sequence encodes CSAGGQETQYF.

V is TRBV10-3 and J is TRBJ1-2, with 10 bases lining up with TRBD1. V was clipped by 3 bases and J by 7 bases; unmatched bases: 8. Germline CDR1 reads ENHRY; CDR2 reads SYGVKD. The CDR3 is 15 amino acids. CDR3 in amino acids: CAISEGGQGIGGYTF. CDR3 in DNA: TGTGCCATCAGTGAAGGGGGACAGGGGATCGGTGGCTACACCTTC.

The chain is built from TRBV19 and TRBJ2-3; tentatively, D is TRBD1 (6 bases). V lost 10 bases and J 2 bases, leaving 13 bases between the germline ends. Germline assignment: CDR1 LNHDA and CDR2 SQIVND (reference sequence). This CDR3 is 13 amino acids long. CDR3 residues: CATMGQITDTQYF. For the CDR3, the DNA is TGTGCCACTATGGGACAAATCACAGATACGCAGTATTTT.

In regard to this clone: Other DNA sequences from this sample encode an identical CDR3 as well. The chain carries TRBV29-1 and TRBJ1-2; D is undetermined. V gave up 4 bases and J gave up 2 bases, with 8 bases separating them. The length of the CDR3 is 12 residues. From germline, CDR1 is SQVTM and CDR2 ANQGSEA. The CDR3 DNA sequence: TGCAGCGTTGTGACGGGGAACTATGGCTACACCTTC. Translation: CSVVTGNYGYTF.

This rearrangement joins TRBV9 to TRBJ2-2; D gene unclear. The CDR3 is 14 amino acids. Germline V CDR1 and CDR2: SGDLS, YYNGEE. Between the trimmed V and J ends, which lost 6 bases and 0 bases, there was a span of 9 bases. The CDR3 loop is CASKAAPNTGELFF. The CDR3 DNA follows: TGTGCCAGCAAGGCAGCGCCGAACACCGGGGAGCTGTTTTTT. The variable domain in full, with the rest retrieved from reference TRBV9 and TRBJ2-2, is DSGVTQTPKHLITATGQRVTLRCSPRSGDLSVYWYQQSLDQGLQFLIQYYNGEERAKGNILERFSAQQFPDLHSELNLSSLELGDSALYFCASKAAPNTGELFFGEGSRLTVL.

The CDR3 loop reads CASSDRDRGQPQHF. The CDR3 coding sequence is TGTGCCAGCAGTGATAGGGACAGGGGCCAGCCCCAGCATTTT. The genes are TRBV6-1 and TRBJ1-5; TRBD1 aligns across 10 bases. The germline V gene encodes CDR1 MNHNS and CDR2 SASEGT. This CDR3 region has 14 residues. V shed 3 bases, J shed 7 bases, and the junction held 3 bases outside the gene matches.

The chain carries TRBV3-1 (or the pseudogene TRBV3-2) and TRBJ1-2; 8 nucleotides agree with TRBD1. V lost 1 base and J lost 7; bases outside the gene matches: 5. This CDR3 comprises 14 residues. Germline CDR1 and CDR2: LGHDT and YNNKEL (reference sequence). Here the CDR3 reads CASSQGPDRVGYTF. The CDR3 region has the DNA TGTGCCAGCAGCCAAGGTCCGGACAGGGTTGGCTACACCTTC.

The chain employs TRBV25-1 and TRBJ2-1; D perhaps matches TRBD2 (7 bases). V lost 1 base and J 7 bases, leaving 14 bases between the germline ends. CDR3 length equals 15 residues. CDR1 and CDR2 (germline): MGHDK, SYGVNS. The CDR3 region has the DNA TGTGCCAGCAGTGAATCCCCCGGGGGGCTGAATGAGCAGTTCTTC. It encodes CASSESPGGLNEQFF.

This chain joins TRBV2 and TRBJ2-7; TRBD1 is a possible D gene (5 bases). Germline V gives CDR1 SNHLY, CDR2 FYNNEI. The V and J ends lost 7 bases and 4 bases respectively, with 11 bases between them. The CDR3 contains 12 residues. CDR3 region: CASMARQYEQYF. CDR3 DNA sequence: TGTGCCAGCATGGCGCGACAGTACGAGCAGTACTTC.